This T cell receptor (beta chain) was found in a study of blood T cell repertoires in COVID-19. The wider study: Samples representing acute and convalescent COVID-19 were sourced from the United States, Italy and Spain. The cDNA or gDNA used as material had been derived from T cells, B-cell-depleted T cells, or PBMCs.

Germline V CDR1 and CDR2: SEHNR, FQNEAQ (reference sequence). V was cut by 5 bases and J by 1 base, with 11 bases left in between. This CDR3 has 14 residues. This clone was counted only a few times. Original data processing: Estimation of nucleated cell counts relied on the amplification of reference gene primers. TCRdb keeps only in-frame clones here, not all; method: immunoSEQ multiplex PCR. Clonal size and the V and J genes are those of that table, whereas D and trimming came from the DNA. The sample includes approximately 190,000 clones, 84% of them seen just once. Sequencing was done on a sample of peripheral blood. The J gene is TRBJ2-5, the V gene TRBV7-9; D gene uncertain. This clonotype originated in a man aged 25 to 45 with active or convalescent COVID-19. The CDR3 sequence is CASSVDSFQETQYF. CDR3 DNA: TGTGCCAGCAGCGTCGACTCCTTCCAAGAGACCCAGTACTTC.